These 17 T cell receptor beta chains were sequenced from one sample in a study of T cell responses to AZD1222 COVID-19 vaccine. Sequencing used immunoSEQ multiplex PCR; TCRdb keeps in-frame clones, though not all of them. The sample consists of more than 150,000 clones, approximately 92% of them appearing once. The starting material was peripheral blood, obtained on day 0 of AZD1222 vaccination. The receptors originated from an adult in good health.

The rearrangement links TRBV6-5 to TRBJ1-1; TRBD1 matches 7 bases. The CDR3 consists of 15 residues. Germline CDR1 MNHEY, CDR2 SVGAGI. Trimming cost V 4 bases and J 4 bases; bases outside gene matches: 9. CDR3 residues: CASSFHRGVGTEAFF. The CDR3 DNA follows: TGTGCCAGCAGTTTCCACAGGGGAGTAGGCACTGAAGCTTTCTTT.

This sequence joins TRBV20-1 and TRBJ2-1, with 7 bases aligning to TRBD2. V lost 8 bases to trimming and J lost 7 bases; unmatched junction nucleotides: 5. Germline V CDR1 and CDR2: DFQATT, SNEGSKA (reference sequence). The CDR3 is made up of 11 amino acids. CDR3 in amino acids: CSRGRGNEQFF. The CDR3 nucleotides read TGCAGTAGAGGGCGGGGGAATGAGCAGTTCTTC.

The rearrangement joins TRBV4-2 to TRBJ2-3; 7 nucleotides agree with TRBD2. The CDR3 totals 21 residues. Germline values: CDR1 LGHNA, CDR2 YNFKEQ. J gave up 3 bases and V 4 bases, and 25 bases lay outside the gene matches. The CDR3 coding sequence is TGTGCCAGCAGCCCAACAACCAGCACACGACCGCTAGCGGACCCGACAGATACGCAGTATTTT. As protein: CASSPTTSTRPLADPTDTQYF.

The V gene is TRBV2, the J gene TRBJ2-7; possible D gene TRBD2, 5 bases. CDR1 is SNHLY and CDR2 is FYNNEI in the germline V gene. The CDR3 loop spans 15 amino acids. V lost 0 bases to trimming and J lost 6 bases, with 15 bases between them. CDR3 sequence reads: CASSEADGSRVEQYF. The CDR3 nucleotides read TGTGCCAGCAGTGAAGCCGACGGATCGCGGGTCGAGCAGTACTTC.

In its sample, this clone was seen a few times. The chain uses TRBV11-3 and TRBJ1-1; 8 bases map to TRBD1. This CDR3 has 15 amino acids. In germline, CDR1 is SGHNT, CDR2 YENEEA. Losses at the gene ends were 5 bases for V and 5 bases for J; bases not matched to a gene: 10. CDR3: CASSHDRGFRTEAFF. The CDR3 DNA reads as TGTGCCAGCAGCCATGACAGGGGATTTAGGACTGAAGCTTTCTTT.

The J gene is TRBJ2-2, the V gene TRBV19; 10 bases fit TRBD1. CDR1 and CDR2 from the germline V gene are LNHDA and SQIVND (reference sequence). V shed 6 bases, J shed 4 bases, and the junction held 5 bases outside the gene matches. The CDR3 consists of 15 residues. The DNA of the CDR3 is TGTGCCAGTAGCAGACAGGGGGCGGCCACCGGGGAGCTGTTTTTT. It is translated as CASSRQGAATGELFF.

V usage is TRBV7-7 and J usage is TRBJ2-5, with D unresolved. The V gene lost 5 bases and the J gene lost 2 bases, with 9 bases spanning the gap. This CDR3 is 13 amino acids long. Germline-derived CDR1 and CDR2 are SSHAT and FNYEAQ (reference sequence). The CDR3 loop reads CASSEGSQETQYF. The CDR3 bases are TGTGCCAGCAGCGAAGGTTCTCAAGAGACCCAGTACTTC.

The gene calls are TRBV7-9 and TRBJ1-1; 8 nucleotides align to TRBD1. The CDR3 contains 14 residues. The V gene's germline CDR1 is SEHNR and CDR2 FQNEAQ (reference sequence). Trimming cost V 6 bases and J 5 bases; bases outside gene matches: 8. The CDR3: CASRASTGDTEAFF. The DNA for the CDR3 is TGTGCCAGCAGAGCCTCGACAGGGGATACTGAAGCTTTCTTT.

V and J are TRBV6-6 and TRBJ2-1; D tentatively fits TRBD1 or TRBD2 (5 bases each). Germline CDR1 reads MNHNY; CDR2 reads SVGAGI (reference sequence). V was clipped by 6 bases and J by 5 bases, with 17 bases between them. The CDR3 contains 15 residues. The CDR3 nucleotides read TGTGCCAGCAGGGTGTGGGGCCGAGGGGACAATGAGCAGTTCTTC. It encodes CASRVWGRGDNEQFF.

The chain is built from TRBV18 and TRBJ1-1; D unclear. Deletions cut 3 bases from V and 4 bases from J, with 12 bases between. This CDR3 contains 14 residues. Germline loops: CDR1 KGHSH, CDR2 LQKENI. CDR3 in DNA: TGTGCCAGCTCACCCCCCGGGCGGTTCACTGAAGCTTTCTTT. Its translation is CASSPPGRFTEAFF.

The V call is TRBV6-2 or TRBV6-3, the J call TRBJ1-5; perhaps TRBD1 as D (6 bases). CDR3 length: 14 amino acids. Between the trimmed V and J ends, which lost 1 base and 2 bases, there was a span of 6 bases. Germline V gene sequence: CDR1 MNHEY, CDR2 SVGEGT. The CDR3 spells CASSYYRGNQPQHF. The CDR3 DNA is TGTGCCAGCAGTTACTACAGGGGCAATCAGCCCCAGCATTTT.

The chain recombines TRBV5-4 with TRBJ1-1, with 9 bases fitting TRBD1. V was pared by 0 bases and J by 11 bases, with 8 bases of the junction left unmatched. Germline CDR1 reads SGHNT; CDR2 reads YYREEE (reference sequence). The CDR3 totals 14 residues. The CDR3 DNA is TGTGCCAGCAGCTTGGAACAGGGGGCAGGGCGGGCTTTCTTT. This gives the protein CASSLEQGAGRAFF. Filled out from reference TRBV5-4 and TRBJ1-1, the complete variable domain reads ETGVTQSPTHLIKTRGQQVTLRCSSQSGHNTVSWYQQALGQGPQFIFQYYREEENGRGNFPPRFSGLQFPNYSSELNVNALELDDSALYLCASSLEQGAGRAFFGQGTRLTVV.

The chain combines TRBV6-5 with TRBJ1-4; D gene ambiguous. The CDR3 runs 13 residues. CDR1 MNHEY and CDR2 SVGAGI come from the germline V gene. Deletions cut 6 bases from V and 4 bases from J, with 9 bases between. The CDR3 nucleotides are TGTGCCAGCAGCTGGACTGTTAATGAAAAACTGTTTTTT. Residues: CASSWTVNEKLFF.

The chain uses TRBV14 and TRBJ2-1; a weak D match, TRBD1 (6 bases). The CDR3 loop spans 14 amino acids. Trimming pared 5 bases from V and 4 bases from J, leaving 12 bases between. The V gene's germline CDR1 is SGHDN and CDR2 FVKESK. The CDR3 bases are TGTGCCAGCAGCGGGGGCTGGCCTTACAATGAGCAGTTCTTC. Translated, it gives CASSGGWPYNEQFF.

V usage is TRBV27 and J usage is TRBJ2-2; 9 bases match TRBD2. Germline CDR1 reads MNHEY; CDR2 reads SMNVEV (reference sequence). The CDR3 is 17 residues long. V was pared by 3 bases and J by 2 bases, with 7 bases of the junction left unmatched. For the CDR3, the DNA is TGTGCCAGCAGTTTTGGAGCGGGAGGTGGAAACACCGGGGAGCTGTTTTTT. It translates to CASSFGAGGGNTGELFF.

This clone has just one count. The rearrangement joins TRBV5-1 to TRBJ2-2; the D is unclear. Germline loops: CDR1 SGHRS, CDR2 YFSETQ. The ends were cut back, 1 base at V and 0 bases at J, with 7 bases in the middle. The CDR3 is 15 amino acids. CDR3 in amino acids: CASSLRLPNTGELFF. The CDR3 DNA reads TGCGCCAGCAGCTTGCGTCTGCCGAACACCGGGGAGCTGTTTTTT.

The chain couples TRBV7-2 to TRBJ2-1, with TRBD2 identical over 8 bases. Trimming cost V 2 bases and J 7 bases; bases outside gene matches: 7. Looked up from germline, CDR1 is SGHTA and CDR2 is FQGNSA. The CDR3 is made up of 15 amino acids. For the CDR3, the DNA is TGTGCCAGCAGCTTAATCGCGGGAGGCGGAAATGAGCAGTTCTTC. This encodes CASSLIAGGGNEQFF.